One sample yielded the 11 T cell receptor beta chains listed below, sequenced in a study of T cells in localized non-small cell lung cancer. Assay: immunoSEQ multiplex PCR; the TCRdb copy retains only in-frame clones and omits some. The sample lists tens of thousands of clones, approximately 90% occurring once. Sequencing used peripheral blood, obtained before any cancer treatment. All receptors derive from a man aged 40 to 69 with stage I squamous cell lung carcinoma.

This CDR3 reads CASSSNRISNQPQHF. CDR3 bases: TGTGCCAGCAGCTCCAACAGGATCAGCAATCAGCCCCAGCATTTT. The rearrangement links TRBV7-9 to TRBJ1-5, with D possibly being TRBD1 (5 bases). V lost 4 bases, J lost 1 base, and 11 bases lay in between. The germline V gene encodes CDR1 SEHNR and CDR2 FQNEAQ (reference sequence). The CDR3 runs to 15 residues.

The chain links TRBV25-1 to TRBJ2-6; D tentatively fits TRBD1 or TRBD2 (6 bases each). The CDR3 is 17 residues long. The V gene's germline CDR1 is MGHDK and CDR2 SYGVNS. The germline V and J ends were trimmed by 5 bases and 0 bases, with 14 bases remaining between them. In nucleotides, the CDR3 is TGTGCCAGCAGTCCCCAAGGGGGGTTCTCTGGGGCCAACGTCCTGACTTTC. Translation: CASSPQGGFSGANVLTF.

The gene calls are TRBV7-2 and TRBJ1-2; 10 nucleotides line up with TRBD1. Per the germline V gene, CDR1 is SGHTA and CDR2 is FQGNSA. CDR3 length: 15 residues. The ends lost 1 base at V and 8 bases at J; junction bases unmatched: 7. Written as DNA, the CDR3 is TGTGCCAGCAGCTTAGATTTGGGACAGGGGATCGGCTACACCTTC. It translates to CASSLDLGQGIGYTF.

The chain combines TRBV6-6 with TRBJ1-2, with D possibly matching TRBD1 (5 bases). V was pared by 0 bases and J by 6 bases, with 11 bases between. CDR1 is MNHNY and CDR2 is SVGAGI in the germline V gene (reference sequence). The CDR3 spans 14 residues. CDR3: CASSYSRGEDGYTF. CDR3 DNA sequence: TGTGCCAGCAGTTACTCGAGAGGGGAAGATGGCTACACCTTC.

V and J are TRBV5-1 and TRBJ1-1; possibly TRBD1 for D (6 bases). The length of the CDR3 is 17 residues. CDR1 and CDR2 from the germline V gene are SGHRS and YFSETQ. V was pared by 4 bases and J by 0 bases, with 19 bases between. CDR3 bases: TGCGCCAGCAGCGCCCGAACAGGGACCACGATGAACACTGAAGCTTTCTTT. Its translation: CASSARTGTTMNTEAFF.

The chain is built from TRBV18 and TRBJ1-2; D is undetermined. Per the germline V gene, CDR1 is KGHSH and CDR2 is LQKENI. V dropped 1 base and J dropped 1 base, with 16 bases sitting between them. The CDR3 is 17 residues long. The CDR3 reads CASSPLGPGQFNYGYTF. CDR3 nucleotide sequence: TGTGCCAGCTCACCACTGGGTCCAGGCCAATTTAACTATGGCTACACCTTC.

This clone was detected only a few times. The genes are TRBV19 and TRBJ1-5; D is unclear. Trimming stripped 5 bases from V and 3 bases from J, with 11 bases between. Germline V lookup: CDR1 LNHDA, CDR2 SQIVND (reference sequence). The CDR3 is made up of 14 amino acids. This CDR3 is CASSHREYNQPQHF. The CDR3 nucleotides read TGTGCCAGTAGTCACCGGGAGTACAATCAGCCCCAGCATTTT.

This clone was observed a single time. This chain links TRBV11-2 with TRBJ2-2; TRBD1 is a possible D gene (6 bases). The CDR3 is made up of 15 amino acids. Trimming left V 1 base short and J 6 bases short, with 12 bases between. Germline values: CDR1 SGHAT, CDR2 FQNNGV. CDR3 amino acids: CASSLVQGIAGELFF. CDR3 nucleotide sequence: TGTGCCAGCAGCTTAGTGCAGGGGATTGCCGGGGAGCTGTTTTTT.

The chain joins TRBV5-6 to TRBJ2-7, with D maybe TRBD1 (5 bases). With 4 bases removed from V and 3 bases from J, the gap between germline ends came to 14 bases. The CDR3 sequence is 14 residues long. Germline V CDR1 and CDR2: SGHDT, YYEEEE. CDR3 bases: TGTGCCAGCAGCGGCACTTACAGGCTCTACGAGCAGTACTTC. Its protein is CASSGTYRLYEQYF.

The CDR3 DNA reads TGCGCCAGCAGCTTGGAGGGACAGGGGGCAGATACGCAGTATTTT. This codes for CASSLEGQGADTQYF. This chain connects TRBV5-1 to TRBJ2-3; 11 bases match TRBD1. The V gene end was trimmed by 0 bases and the J gene end by 4 bases; junction bases not matched to a gene: 1. The germline V gene has CDR1 SGHRS and CDR2 YFSETQ. The CDR3 loop spans 15 amino acids.

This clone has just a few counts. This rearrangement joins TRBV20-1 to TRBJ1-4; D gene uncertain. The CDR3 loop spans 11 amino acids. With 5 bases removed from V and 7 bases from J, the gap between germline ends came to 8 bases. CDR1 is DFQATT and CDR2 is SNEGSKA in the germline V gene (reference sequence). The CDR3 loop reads CSAFEGEKLFF. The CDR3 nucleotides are TGCAGTGCTTTTGAAGGTGAAAAACTGTTTTTT.